Below, one T cell receptor beta chain is given with its context. Its target is unknown. MiXCR was run by TCRdb on the RT-PCR reads, yielding one entry per CDR3 protein. The sample contains about 650,000 distinct CDR3 sequences, 11% to 15% of which appear only once. This entry is derived from a study of response to subunit inactivated influenza vaccine. Whole-study findings and limits: With each seasonal influenza vaccination, the authors suggested, few new T cells are recruited.

The CDR3 contains 12 residues. CDR1 and CDR2 (germline): LGHNA, YNFKEQ. Trimming left V 10 bases short and J 6 bases short, with 13 bases between. The sequenced sample was PBMCs from blood, obtained less than 15 days before vaccination. This TCR was recovered from a man in his fifties or sixties who received an inactivated influenza vaccine. The rearrangement joins TRBV4-2 to TRBJ2-1; D gene uncertain. The CDR3 bases are TGTGCCATGGGCCCCGGGCTCAATGAGCAGTTCTTC. It codes for CAMGPGLNEQFF.